These 23 T cell receptor beta chains originate from one sample sequenced in a study of T-cell reconstitution after alpha-beta-depleted transplantation in children. Unique molecular identifiers were incorporated into the prepared TCRbeta library. Using its own MiXCR run on the PCR reads, TCRdb lists one record per CDR3 protein. The data hold around 200,000 distinct CDR3 sequences, with 11% observed a single time. The sample in question was PBMCs, obtained before TCRalphabeta/CD19-depleted stem cell transplant. The receptors were gathered from a child under three years old with acute myeloid leukemia, due to receive a stem cell transplant.

There are many counts of this clonotype. The V gene is TRBV5-1, the J gene TRBJ1-6; 7 nucleotides agree with TRBD1. This CDR3 comprises 14 residues. J was trimmed by 8 bases and V by 0 bases; bases with no gene match: 2. The V gene's germline CDR1 is SGHRS and CDR2 YFSETQ. The CDR3 DNA sequence: TGCGCCAGCAGCTTGGAGGGGGCGCATTCACCCCTCCACTTT. Translation: CASSLEGAHSPLHF. Complete variable domain (other parts from reference TRBV5-1 and TRBJ1-6): KAGVTQTPRYLIKTRGQQVTLSCSPISGHRSVSWYQQTPGQGLQFLFEYFSETQRNKGNFPGRFSGRQFSNSRSEMNVSTLELGDSALYLCASSLEGAHSPLHFGNGTRLTVT.

At least ten counts were recorded for this clonotype. The V gene is TRBV10-2, the J gene TRBJ1-4; TRBD1 matches at 10 bases. V shed 8 bases and J 11 bases; nucleotides not matched to a gene: 8. This CDR3 has 13 residues. Germline V gene lookup returns CDR1 WSHSY and CDR2 SAAADI. The CDR3: CASGPGTGVKLFF. Written as DNA, the CDR3 is TGCGCCAGCGGTCCCGGGACAGGGGTGAAACTGTTTTTT.

This clonotype was picked up many times. This chain links TRBV12-3 or TRBV12-4 with TRBJ2-1; TRBD1 matches 9 bases. The length of the CDR3 is 13 residues. V lost 7 bases and J lost 6; bases outside the gene matches: 4. The CDR3 region is CASMDRGINEQFF. In DNA, the CDR3 is TGTGCCAGCATGGACAGGGGTATCAATGAGCAGTTCTTC.

This clonotype was recorded many times. The chain employs TRBV4-3 and TRBJ2-1, with D perhaps being TRBD1 or TRBD2 (5 bases each). CDR3 length: 17 residues. V lost 3 bases and J lost 2, with 17 bases in between. Germline CDR1 reads LGHNA; CDR2 reads YSLEER. DNA of the CDR3: TGCGCCAGCAGCCATTTCTTGGGCAGGGACGCCTACAATGAGCAGTTCTTC. This codes for CASSHFLGRDAYNEQFF.

This clonotype has ten or more counts. The CDR3 nucleotides are TGTGCCAGCAGCTTGGACAGGGTGATATACAATGAGCAGTTCTTC. This codes for CASSLDRVIYNEQFF. The V and J genes are TRBV5-5 and TRBJ2-1, with TRBD1 as a possible D gene (6 bases). This CDR3 has 15 amino acids. The germline V and J ends were trimmed by 0 bases and 4 bases, with 11 bases remaining between them. Germline lookup yields CDR1 SGHKS and CDR2 YYEKEE (reference sequence).

At least ten counts were recorded for this clonotype. V and J are TRBV10-3 and TRBJ2-1, with TRBD2 identical over 7 bases. Losses at the gene ends were 8 bases for V and 5 bases for J; bases not matched to a gene: 0. The germline CDR1 and CDR2 sequences are ENHRY and SYGVKD. CDR3 length equals 11 residues. Here the CDR3 reads CAIRGDNEQFF. The CDR3 bases are TGTGCCATCCGGGGGGACAATGAGCAGTTCTTC.

The genes are TRBV5-5 and TRBJ2-2, with TRBD1 as a possible D gene (5 bases). V was pared by 6 bases and J by 4 bases, with 13 bases between. In germline, CDR1 is SGHKS, CDR2 YYEKEE (reference sequence). This CDR3 is 14 amino acids long. The DNA of the CDR3 is TGTGCCAGCACCCAGGGCCCCTCCACCGGGGAGCTGTTTTTT. It translates to CASTQGPSTGELFF.

This clonotype was counted many times. The chain uses TRBV5-1 and TRBJ1-1; D is possibly TRBD1 (5 bases). Trimming removed 2 bases at V and 11 bases at J, with 13 bases between. Germline CDR1 reads SGHRS; CDR2 reads YFSETQ. This CDR3 is 12 amino acids long. CDR3 in DNA: TGCGCCAGCAGCTTTGAGGGGACCGGGGCTTTCTTT. Its protein product is CASSFEGTGAFF. The complete variable domain, with remaining parts taken from reference TRBV5-1 and TRBJ1-1, reads KAGVTQTPRYLIKTRGQQVTLSCSPISGHRSVSWYQQTPGQGLQFLFEYFSETQRNKGNFPGRFSGRQFSNSRSEMNVSTLELGDSALYLCASSFEGTGAFFGQGTRLTVV.

V gene TRBV3-1 combines with J gene TRBJ2-7, with D perhaps TRBD1 (6 bases). The ends were cut back, 4 bases at V and 3 bases at J, with 13 bases in the middle. The CDR3 has 14 residues. CDR1 is LGHDT, CDR2 YNNKEL, per germline (reference sequence). For the CDR3, the DNA is TGTGCCAGCAGCCTCGGCAGGGGCAGCTACGAGCAGTACTTC. It yields the protein CASSLGRGSYEQYF.

The rearrangement uses TRBV20-1 and TRBJ1-2, with D possibly TRBD1 on 6 matching bases. Germline CDR1 is DFQATT and CDR2 is SNEGSKA (reference sequence). V dropped 4 bases and J dropped 0 bases, with 12 bases sitting between them. The CDR3 totals 14 residues. DNA of the CDR3: TGCAGTGCTACCGGGACACCTTCTAACTATGGCTACACCTTC. The encoded protein is CSATGTPSNYGYTF.

CDR3 amino acids: CASTSDRGCVNEQFF. The CDR3, as DNA: TGTGCCAGCACTTCCGATAGGGGGTGTGTGAATGAGCAGTTCTTC. The chain joins TRBV6-2 or TRBV6-3 to TRBJ2-1, with D perhaps matching TRBD1 (6 bases). The length of the CDR3 is 15 residues. Germline CDR1 is MNHEY and CDR2 is SVGEGT. The ends were cut back, 7 bases at V and 7 bases at J, with 20 bases in the middle.

There are many counts of this clonotype. This sequence joins TRBV5-1 and TRBJ1-2; perhaps TRBD1 as D (6 bases). The CDR3 contains 13 residues. Trimming took 5 bases from V and 7 from J, leaving 15 bases between them. Germline CDR1 SGHRS, CDR2 YFSETQ. CDR3 sequence reads: CASRIQGTVGYTF. The CDR3 DNA is TGCGCCAGCAGGATACAGGGAACGGTTGGCTACACCTTC.

This clonotype was observed many times. The DNA for the CDR3 is TGTGCCAGCACCGGGGAGGGAAGTAACACAGATACGCAGTATTTT. Residues: CASTGEGSNTDTQYF. This chain connects TRBV2 to TRBJ2-3; 7 bases fit TRBD2. V was clipped by 7 bases and J by 2 bases; unmatched bases: 9. CDR3 length: 15 amino acids. Germline V gene sequence: CDR1 SNHLY, CDR2 FYNNEI.

V and J are TRBV20-1 and TRBJ2-1; D gene unclear. V lost 5 bases and J 5 bases, leaving 16 bases between the germline ends. Germline V gene data show CDR1 as DFQATT and CDR2 as SNEGSKA (reference sequence). This CDR3 is built from 14 residues. The CDR3 coding sequence is TGCAGTGCTCTGGACCGACCGGACGACAATGAGCAGTTCTTC. Translated, it gives CSALDRPDDNEQFF.

This clonotype was detected many times. The chain combines TRBV19 with TRBJ2-7; 7 nucleotides align to TRBD1. The CDR3 extends over 14 amino acids. The trim removed 4 bases at V and 5 bases at J, leaving 8 bases unmatched. Germline V gene sequence: CDR1 LNHDA, CDR2 SQIVND (reference sequence). The CDR3 is CASSRNRGNDEQYF. The CDR3 DNA is TGTGCCAGTAGTAGGAACAGGGGTAACGACGAGCAGTACTTC. The complete variable domain, with remaining parts taken from reference TRBV19 and TRBJ2-7, reads DGGITQSPKYLFRKEGQNVTLSCEQNLNHDAMYWYRQDPGQGLRLIYYSQIVNDFQKGDIAEGYSVSREKKESFPLTVTSAQKNPTAFYLCASSRNRGNDEQYFGPGTRLTVT.

This clonotype was recorded at least ten times. The chain combines TRBV12-3 or TRBV12-4 with TRBJ2-6; 9 bases are a match to TRBD1. CDR3 length: 18 amino acids. V shed 6 bases and J 0 bases; nucleotides not matched to a gene: 9. The CDR3 reads CASRQTGTGFSGANVLTF. The CDR3, as DNA: TGTGCCAGCAGACAGACCGGGACAGGGTTCTCTGGGGCCAACGTCCTGACTTTC.

As DNA, the CDR3 is TGTGCCAGCAGTTTACGGACAGGGGGCGGAGGCTACACCTTC. This gives the protein CASSLRTGGGGYTF. V and J are TRBV27 and TRBJ1-2; 11 bases map to TRBD1. Germline V gene lookup returns CDR1 MNHEY and CDR2 SMNVEV (reference sequence). V was clipped by 2 bases and J by 8 bases; unmatched bases: 4. The CDR3 contains 14 residues.

This clonotype was recorded many times. The chain has TRBV11-2 and TRBJ1-2; TRBD1 matches 7 bases. Trimming took 1 base from V and 8 from J; bases not matched to a gene: 4. Germline V gene sequence: CDR1 SGHAT, CDR2 FQNNGV. CDR3 size: 13 residues. This CDR3 is CASSLGQGGGYTF. The DNA of the CDR3 is TGTGCCAGCAGCTTAGGACAGGGAGGAGGCTACACCTTC.

V and J are TRBV20-1 and TRBJ2-7, with 9 positions matching TRBD2. The germline V gene encodes CDR1 DFQATT and CDR2 SNEGSKA (reference sequence). The CDR3 totals 14 residues. V dropped 4 bases and J dropped 2; count of bases not matched to a gene: 6. The CDR3 is CSATRTSETYEQYF. CDR3 sequence (DNA): TGCAGTGCTACCCGGACTAGCGAGACCTACGAGCAGTACTTC.

This clonotype was seen ten or more times. The V gene is TRBV15, the J gene TRBJ2-2; 9 nucleotides agree with TRBD1. This CDR3 is 12 amino acids long. CDR1 LNHNV and CDR2 YYDKDF come from the germline V gene (reference sequence). After removal of 7 bases from V and 6 bases from J, the junction contained 0 bases not matched to a gene. The CDR3 loop reads CATNRGPGELFF. The DNA of the CDR3 is TGTGCCACCAACAGGGGGCCCGGGGAGCTGTTTTTT. Drawing the rest from reference TRBV15 and TRBJ2-2, the complete variable domain is DAMVIQNPRYQVTQFGKPVTLSCSQTLNHNVMYWYQQKSSQAPKLLFHYYDKDFNNEADTPDNFQSRRPNTSFCFLDIRSPGLGDTAMYLCATNRGPGELFFGEGSRLTVL.

This clonotype was seen a handful of times. The CDR3, as DNA: TGTGCCAGCAGCCAAGATAAAGGGACTAGCGGGTACAATGAGCAGTTCTTC. Its translation is CASSQDKGTSGYNEQFF. The V and J genes are TRBV14 and TRBJ2-1; TRBD2 matches at 12 bases. CDR1 is SGHDN, CDR2 FVKESK, per germline. There are 17 residues in the CDR3. Unmatched junction bases numbered 4, after V lost 0 bases and J lost 4 bases.

J is TRBJ1-1 and V is TRBV4-1; D gene uncertain. CDR3 length equals 14 residues. The germline CDR1 and CDR2 sequences are MGHRA and YSYEKL. The V and J ends lost 4 bases and 2 bases respectively, with 11 bases between them. CDR3 coding DNA: TGCGCCAGCAGCCGTGTCGGGATAAACACTGAAGCTTTCTTT. Translated, it gives CASSRVGINTEAFF.

This clonotype was counted at least ten times. This chain uses TRBV27 with TRBJ2-7, with 10 bases lining up with TRBD1. The CDR3 is 15 residues long. V lost 4 bases, J lost 4 bases, and 7 bases stayed unmatched. Germline V gene data show CDR1 as MNHEY and CDR2 as SMNVEV (reference sequence). The CDR3 DNA reads TGTGCCAGCAGTTCGGACAGGGGGTGGTATTACGAGCAGTACTTC. It is translated as CASSSDRGWYYEQYF.